One TCR beta chain is described in this entry. Its antigen target is currently unknown. Per-nucleotide qualities are absent, and no much larger clonotype sits a single base away. Using the deep immunoSEQ assay, TCR CDR3 regions were amplified from genomic DNA by multiplex PCR. Extracted genomic DNA from each cell subset was spread evenly across all wells of several immunoSEQ 96-well plates, with each plate serving as a replicate. Each replicate PCR for sorted subsets received roughly 0.2 ug genomic DNA, equal to roughly 30,000 T cell genomes. Purified libraries were quantified with a Qubit 3.0 fluorometer, sized on a Bioanalyzer 2100, and re-quantified with the KAPA Library Quantification kit. A separate single-read 150-cycle Illumina NextSeq 550 flow cell was used to sequence each immunoSEQ 96-well plate. Processing in the source paper ran as follows. Because only junctional sequences without quality scores were contained in the immunoSEQ output, filtering matching that applied to full-length reads could not be performed. To assign V/J genes and CDR3, sequences were annotated using PyIR, a Python wrapper for IgBLAST v1.9, with IMGT germline references. Reads were removed for weak V/J assignments (E-value above 1e-6), missing CDR3, stop codons, out-of-frame junctions, or ambiguous translated residues. V3J clonotypes were defined as sequences sharing the same inferred V gene, J gene, and CDR3 amino acid sequence. Percentage overlap between repertoires was computed as shared unique clonotypes divided by the size of the smaller repertoire. RTK rarefaction, the Chao1 estimator, and Recon v2.1 estimates of unobserved clonotypes were used to assess repertoire richness. OLGA was used to compute generation probabilities for all TCRbeta clonotypes that the gDNA method yielded from a handful of donors. The table comes from immuneACCESS by way of TCRdb, which keeps in-frame sequences with V and J called. Part of the clones is missing from these tables; in studies checked, under half for an unresolved V gene and the rest for unknown reasons. Clone size and the V and J calls come from that table; the DNA yielded D and trimming. Across this sample there are over a million clones, with around 82% seen only once. The top ten clonotypes cover 0.52% of the sample.

Healthy HIV-negative adults with no recently reported acute infections or vaccinations were included as donors. All donors were Caucasian adults living in Nashville, Tennessee, USA. CD4+ T cells were enriched through magnetic negative selection, after which naive cells were positively selected on CD45RA and the remaining negative fraction served as the memory subset. Blood was collected by leukapheresis, and PBMCs were isolated by Ficoll-Histopaque density gradient centrifugation and then cryopreserved in liquid nitrogen vapor phase. Analytical flow cytometry was used to check the purity and quantity of each magnetically sorted T cell population. From each sorted fraction, genomic DNA was isolated and quantified by UV absorbance on a Nanodrop 2000c. This entry is derived from a study of shared clonotypes between healthy human individuals (dated by TCRdb to 2020 to 2021). For context, the study as a whole: The cohort comprised two women and three men aged 18 to 49 years. For each donor, three plates each were used for CD4 naive and CD4 memory, two plates were used for CD8 naive, and one plate was used for CD8 memory. To estimate repertoire size and how much clonotypes are shared between individuals, the study performed deep sequencing of blood TCR repertoires from roughly five healthy adults. Each donor's leukapheresis produced roughly between about 0.8 and 8.9 billion PBMCs. Libraries were prepared and TCR repertoires were sequenced by different laboratories using diverse techniques, in order to increase sequencing depth and limit assay-specific biases. Beyond this particular receptor, the publication reports: Naive subsets generally had larger estimated clonotype richness than memory subsets. Pairwise subsampling indicated that sequencing depth was expected to affect the degree of clonotype sharing among donors. Incomplete sequencing was indicated by rarefaction of sorted-subset datasets, despite the large sequencing depth. Approximately 4.8% of naive CD4, around 4% of naive CD8, 2.3% of memory CD4, and 0.4% of memory CD8 clonotypes were shared across several donors. Because the study included only a small number of donors, the genetic and exposure-history diversity represented was limited. Higher generation probabilities were observed for clonotypes shared by all four sorted-subset donors than for non-shared clonotypes. Sampling was restricted to blood, and TCR repertoires in tissue are likely to differ from TCR repertoires in blood.

From the cysteine up to the phenylalanine, the CDR3 has a length of 15 residues. This entry keeps only the CDR3 DNA: 45 bases, framed from base 1. Relative to germline, V is missing 0 bases and J is missing 7 bases, with 6 bases of the junction outside any gene match. From the germline V gene, CDR1 is MNHEY and CDR2 is SVGAGI. The chain is made from TRBV6-5 and TRBJ1-2, and 9 junctional nucleotides match TRBD1. The origin of this receptor is a man aged 18-30 years in good health. Some clones in this sample may be carry-over from other donors' samples. The sample comprised memory CD4+ T cells from PBMCs. What this sample's cell subset or site label stands for: CD45RA-negative fraction. The sequenced DNA: TGTGCCAGCAGTTACTCGAGTATGACAGGGGGTGGCTACACCTTC. It specifies CASSYSSMTGGGYTF.